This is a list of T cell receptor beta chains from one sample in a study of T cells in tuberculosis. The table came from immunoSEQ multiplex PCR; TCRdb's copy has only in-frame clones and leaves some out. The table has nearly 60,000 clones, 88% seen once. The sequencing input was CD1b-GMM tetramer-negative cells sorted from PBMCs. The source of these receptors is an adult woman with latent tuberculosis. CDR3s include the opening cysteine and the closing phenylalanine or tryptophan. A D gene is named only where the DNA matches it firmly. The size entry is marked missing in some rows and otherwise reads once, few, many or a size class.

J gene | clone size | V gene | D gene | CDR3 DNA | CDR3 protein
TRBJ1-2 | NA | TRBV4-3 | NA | TGCGCCAGCAGCCAAGATAGCGGGGGTCTCTATGGCTACACCTTC | CASSQDSGGLYGYTF
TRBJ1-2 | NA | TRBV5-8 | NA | TGTGCCAGCAGTCGACAGGATTTATATGGCTACACCTTC | CASSRQDLYGYTF
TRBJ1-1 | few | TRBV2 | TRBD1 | TGTGCCAGCAGTGACCCGACAGGGGTGGTCCCTGAAGCTTTCTTT | CASSDPTGVVPEAFF
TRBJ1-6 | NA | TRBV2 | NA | TGTGCCAGCAGTGAACGCGCTCCCTATAATTCACCCCTCCACTTT | CASSERAPYNSPLHF
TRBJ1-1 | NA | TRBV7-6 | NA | TGTGCCAGCAGCTTAGTCCTCAGCGGGGGTGAAGCTTTCTTT | CASSLVLSGGEAFF
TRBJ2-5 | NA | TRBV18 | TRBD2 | TGTGCCAGCTCACCACCGGGAACTAGCGGGGGGTCTAAAGAGACCCAGTACTTC | CASSPPGTSGGSKETQYF
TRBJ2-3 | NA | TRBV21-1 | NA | TGTGCCAGCAGGGGCGTGCGGGAGGTGCCAGATACGCAGTATTTT | CASRGVREVPDTQYF
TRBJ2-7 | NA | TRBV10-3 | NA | TGTGCCATTGGAGGGACCGGTCCCTACGAGCAGTACTTC | CAIGGTGPYEQYF
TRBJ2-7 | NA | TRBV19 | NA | TGTGCCAGTAGTTGGGGTTTCGGGGACTACGAGCAGTACTTC | CASSWGFGDYEQYF
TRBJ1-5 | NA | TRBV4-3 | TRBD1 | TGCGCCAGCAGCCAAGATCGCAGGGGGTTTGGTCAGCCCCAGCATTTT | CASSQDRRGFGQPQHF
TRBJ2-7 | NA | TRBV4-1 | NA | TGCGCCAGCAGCCCCGCAGGGGGGATCTACGAGCAGTACTTC | CASSPAGGIYEQYF
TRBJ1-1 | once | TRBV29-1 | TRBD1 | TGCAGCGTTGAAGGGACAGGGGGGACTGAAGCTTTCTTT | CSVEGTGGTEAFF
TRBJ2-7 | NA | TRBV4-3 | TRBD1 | TGCGCCAGCAGCCACTTGGACAGGGCGTACGAGCAGTACTTC | CASSHLDRAYEQYF
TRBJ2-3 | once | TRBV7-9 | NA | TGTGCCAGCAAACCTACCCCATCTAGCACAGATACGCAGTATTTT | CASKPTPSSTDTQYF
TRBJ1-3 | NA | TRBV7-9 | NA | TGTGCCAGCAGCTTACTAGGGGTAGCTGGAAACACCATATATTTT | CASSLLGVAGNTIYF
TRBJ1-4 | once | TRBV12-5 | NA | TGTGCTAGTTCTACTCAGGGTAATGAAAAACTGTTTTTT | CASSTQGNEKLFF
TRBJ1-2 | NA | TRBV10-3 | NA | TGTGCCATCAGTAGACAGGAATCAACCAATGGCTACACCTTC | CAISRQESTNGYTF
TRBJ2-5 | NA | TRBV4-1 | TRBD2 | TGCGCCAGCAGCCAAGAGGGTAGCGGGGGGAATAGGGAGACCCAGTACTTC | CASSQEGSGGNRETQYF
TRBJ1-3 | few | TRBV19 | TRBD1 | TGTGCCAGTAGTATCGCCGGGACAGGGTACGGAAACACCATATATTTT | CASSIAGTGYGNTIYF
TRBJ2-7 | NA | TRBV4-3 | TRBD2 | TGCGCCAGCAGCCAAGGTCCTAGCGGGGGGGTCTACGAGCAGTACTTC | CASSQGPSGGVYEQYF
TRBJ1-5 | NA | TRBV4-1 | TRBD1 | TGCGCCAGCAGCCATCCCGGACAGGGGGGACAGCCCCAGCATTTT | CASSHPGQGGQPQHF
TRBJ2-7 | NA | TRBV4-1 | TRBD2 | TGCGCCAGCAGCCGGCCGGGACTAGCGGAGTCGAAGCAGTACTTC | CASSRPGLAESKQYF
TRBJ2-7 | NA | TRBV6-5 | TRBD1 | TGTGCCAGCAGTGCCACCGTCGACAGGGGGCGGAAGTACTTC | CASSATVDRGRKYF
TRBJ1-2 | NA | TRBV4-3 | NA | TGCGCCAGCAGCCAAGACACGGAGGGATATGGCTACACCTTC | CASSQDTEGYGYTF
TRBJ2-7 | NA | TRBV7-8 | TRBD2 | TGTGCCAGCAGCTTAGCGTTCGGGGGAGGGTACGAGCAGTACTTC | CASSLAFGGGYEQYF
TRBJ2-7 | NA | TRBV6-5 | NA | TGTGCCAGCAGTTACGGCCAGGGGAAACTCTACGAGCAGTACTTC | CASSYGQGKLYEQYF
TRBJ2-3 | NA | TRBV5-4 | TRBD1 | TGTGCCAGCAGCTTGTCTTGGGACAGTACAGATACGCAGTATTTT | CASSLSWDSTDTQYF
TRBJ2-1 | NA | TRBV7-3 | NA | TGTGCCAGCAGCTCGGTCCAACACAATGAGCAGTTCTTC | CASSSVQHNEQFF